This T cell receptor (beta chain) was captured in a study of T cells in Graves' hyperthyroidism and ophthalmopathy (dated by TCRdb to the late 2010s). Looking at the study overall: Peripheral blood was sampled at the time of initial diagnosis, prior to any treatment. To identify TCR V-J signatures that set the groups apart, the researchers used a discovery cohort of more than 95 patients, made up of under 50 with Graves' ophthalmopathy and 57 with stable Graves' hyperthyroidism. Prospective prediction of ophthalmopathy was tested in an independent validation cohort consisting of 18 to 20 hyperthyroidism patients and around 17 patients who later progressed to ophthalmopathy. For training and testing, the 100 or so patients in the discovery cohort were randomly divided in a 7:3 ratio. In roughly six Graves' hyperthyroidism patients, the study also compared T-cell repertoires from thyroid tissue with T-cell repertoires from blood. Once sampling was done, hyperthyroidism patients were given methimazole at a starting dose of 30 mg daily, whereas ophthalmopathy patients were given high-dose intravenous methylprednisolone. TCR Vbeta CDR3 sequencing of roughly 140 peripheral blood samples (43 ophthalmopathy, 70 to 85 hyperthyroidism and some 17 progressor patients) is reported in the paper.

CDR1 and CDR2 (LNHDA, SQIVND) derive from the germline V gene (reference sequence). Measured from the cysteine to the phenylalanine, the CDR3 is 17 residues long. Only the CDR3 part of the read is kept: 51 bases, read in frame from the first base. Deletion took 10 bases off V and 1 base off J, with a span of 20 bases between the germline ends. The research as a whole found: Blood samples also contained most of the expanded thyroid clonotypes (frequency above 0.001), which suggests that blood repertoires may reflect thyroid immune responses. A model built on a 13 V-J signature distinguished ophthalmopathy from stable hyperthyroidism, reaching roughly 88% sensitivity and around 81% specificity in cross-validation and 80%/75% in testing. During validation, the model predicted progression to ophthalmopathy a median of approximately six months ahead of onset, with just under 71% sensitivity and under 85% specificity. Sample size was not statistically predetermined, and blinding of investigators to group allocation was not performed.

Stable Graves' hyperthyroidism was defined as the absence of progression to ophthalmopathy over 18 months of follow-up. The hyperthyroidism patients were between 18 and 65 years old and newly diagnosed, with a disease duration of less than 2 months. Exclusion was applied to patients with uncontrolled infections, other autoimmune diseases, pregnancy or lactation. Diagnoses were based on clinical symptoms, serum thyroxine and TRAb, thyroid ultrasound and orbital computed tomography. Ficoll-Paque density gradient centrifugation was used to isolate PBMCs from around 10 ml of fresh peripheral blood. Total RNA was extracted using Trizol reagent, and RNA quality was assessed on an Agilent 2100 Bioanalyzer. Regarding this clonotype: Its antigen is currently not known. Base qualities are not provided; no much larger clone lies one nucleotide away.

Amplification of TCR beta CDR3 regions was carried out from RNA transcripts. The first round of RT-PCR for the TCR CDR3 was performed with the HTBI primer set and the Qiagen OneStep RT-PCR kit. A second multiplex PCR round built the libraries, followed by size selection and purification. Sequencing of the libraries was done on an Illumina HiSeq2000 using paired-end 100 bp reads. The authors processed their data as follows. SOAPnuke was used to process the raw data, removing reads that contained adapters or uncalled bases, had a mean Phred below 15, or lacked an exact match to the constant primer or identifier. High-quality paired reads were merged with COPE v1.2.5, and unique nucleotide sequences were defined as clonotypes. MiTCR v1.1 was used to align clonotypes to the IMGT TRBV, TRBD and TRBJ reference segments. The analysis was restricted to V-J combinations with a frequency above 0.0001, which together covered just over 98% of the repertoires. The TCS score was defined as F50 (clonal expansion) divided by E x V (chaos), with BLOSUM62-based TCRdist calculated between CDR3 peptides within each V-J. Welch's t-statistics and random forest reduced 514 V-J features to about 13, which were used in a naive Bayes classifier (R e1071). The Morisita-Horn index was used to measure how similar the thyroid and blood repertoires were. TCRdb reprocessed the public reads (quality trimming at Q25 with fastp, clone calling with MiXCR) and kept in-frame beta chains. One record per CDR3 amino acid sequence lists the most common genes and DNA. In this record, the V and J calls reflect TCRdb's handling and not the investigators' own analysis. In all, the sample holds about 840,000 distinct CDR3 sequences, and 38% of those were seen once. The ten largest clones add up to around 9.3% of the sample.

The chain is assembled from TRBV19 and TRBJ2-6; TRBD1 could be the D gene, as 6 bases match. The sample comprised blood. This sequence was found in a young man with Graves' hyperthyroidism. In nucleotides, the sequence is TGTGCCACTATCGACACCTACAGGGTTTCTGGGGCCAACGTCCTGACTTTC. The translation is CATIDTYRVSGANVLTF.